Listed below are T cell receptor beta chains from one sample, sequenced in a study of a mutant IDH1 vaccine in newly diagnosed glioma. Profiling relied on immunoSEQ multiplex PCR, and the TCRdb table lists in-frame clones only, not all of them. The data contain around 92,000 clones, about 83% of them singletons. The sequenced sample was PBMCs, obtained from a glioma patient treated with radiotherapy, temozolomide or both. All receptors come from a woman between 45 and 65 years old with glioma. The conserved cysteine and the conserved F or W are not part of the CDR3 here.

v_call,j_call,cdr3_aa
TRBV7-2,TRBJ2-1,ASSNRGGLYNEQF
TRBV7-2,TRBJ1-3,ASSRGGGAQTGNTIY
TRBV5-4,TRBJ2-7,ASSANRGLSEQY
TRBV19,TRBJ1-2,ASSIPDRVGYT
TRBV9,TRBJ1-5,ASSADGGGNQPQH
TRBV4-2,TRBJ2-3,ASSQDVAGAGGADTQY
TRBV5-6,TRBJ1-1,ASSLRTEAF
TRBV6-6,TRBJ2-7,ASRPIAGAAYEQY
TRBV30,TRBJ1-3,AWSALDSYSGNTIY
TRBV4-1,TRBJ1-6,ASSLDSNSPLH
TRBV7-6,TRBJ1-6,ASSLSGGVRNSPLH
TRBV19,TRBJ1-1,ASSITGGDTEAF
TRBV5-8,TRBJ1-6,ASSLANSPLH
TRBV2,TRBJ2-2,ASSGSPNTGELF
TRBV5-4,TRBJ2-7,ASSPRPAYEQY
TRBV27,TRBJ2-2,ASSLDRGTGELF
TRBV9,TRBJ2-1,ASSPGAGGRYNEQF
TRBV19,TRBJ1-5,ASSTTGVTNQPQH
TRBV19,TRBJ2-7,ASSIGLLAEQY
TRBV5-4,TRBJ1-3,ASSFAPQVRSGNTIY
TRBV5-5,TRBJ1-2,ASSRRGGSESYGYT
TRBV10-3,TRBJ2-3,AISEGTGSDTQY
TRBV4-2,TRBJ2-5,ASSQELAGGRETQY
TRBV7-8,TRBJ1-2,ASSIKTGYYGYT
TRBV4-1,TRBJ1-5,ASSPDRGTNQPQH
TRBV9,TRBJ1-5,ASSVGDTRNQPQH
TRBV19,TRBJ1-4,ASSSGGEKLF
TRBV5-4,TRBJ2-7,ASSLVGGTYEQY
TRBV7-2,TRBJ2-3,ASSLGSRGTDTQY
TRBV10-3,TRBJ2-7,AISESGGAFEQY
TRBV18,TRBJ2-7,ASSPGLGEPY
TRBV2,TRBJ2-2,ASSVRTSGTGELF
TRBV19,TRBJ1-3,ASSTDRGNTIY
TRBV5-1,TRBJ2-1,ASRKTAGHEQF
TRBV6-5,TRBJ2-4,ASRTTGKNIQY
TRBV9,TRBJ1-5,ASSQQGKGQPQH
TRBV19,TRBJ1-5,ASSRVNQPQH
TRBV10-3,TRBJ1-2,AISAKNYGYT
TRBV15,TRBJ2-7,ATRETRAGNEQY
TRBV7-9,TRBJ1-3,ASSWRTASSGNTIY
TRBV7-2,TRBJ2-3,ASLFGGAGDTQY
TRBV2,TRBJ1-4,ASRGDAPGIANEKLF
TRBV5-1,TRBJ1-2,ASSPLPGLRSEGYT
TRBV2,TRBJ2-2,ASRDRAASGELF